This TCR beta chain appears in the sequencing data of a study of OX40 agonist ivuxolimab in advanced cancers. At the level of the study: Intravenous ivuxolimab was administered to patients every 2 weeks at 0.01 to 10 mg/kg. Hepatocellular carcinoma, melanoma, renal cell or head and neck cancer was diagnosed in the dose-escalation patients. Findings and limits, study-wide: The CD4+ and CD8+ T cells in the blood had expanded clonally by week 6 at 0.1 to 3.0 mg/kg. It was also the case that some nonresponders had low normalized T-cell clonal expansion.

This clone was observed a handful of times. Its antigen is currently unknown. This CDR3 has 12 amino acids. V was clipped by 8 bases and J by 2 bases, with 9 bases between them. Germline CDR1 reads MNHEY; CDR2 reads SVGAGI. Repertoires were generated with immunoSEQ multiplex PCR, while TCRdb's copy carries only in-frame clones and drops some. The data show roughly 100,000 clones, with 84% seen just once and 4.5% to 6% held by the top ten. The origin of this receptor is an adult with an advanced solid tumor such as melanoma, head and neck, liver or kidney cancer. The sample here was CD4+ or CD8+ T cells sorted from blood, taken in a trial of the OX40 agonist ivuxolimab. The chain is built from TRBV6-5 and TRBJ1-2; possible D gene TRBD1, 5 bases. CDR3 protein: CASQGRNYGYTF. CDR3 sequence (DNA): TGTGCCAGCCAGGGACGGAACTATGGCTACACCTTC.